These T cell receptor beta chains were read from a single sample in a study of cytomegalovirus exposure and HLA in healthy donors. Profiling relied on immunoSEQ multiplex PCR, and the TCRdb table lists in-frame clones only, not all of them. This sample carries approximately 300,000 clones, 86% of them seen once, and the ten largest clones take about 0.8%. Sequenced input: PBMCs. These receptors originate from a woman younger than 35 in good health and CMV-seronegative. Both conserved end residues are part of each CDR3. Fields, in order: CDR3 length, V gene, J gene, D gene, clone size, CDR3 protein, CDR3 DNA. D genes are given only for firm matches. Some rows have no size entry. The others give once, few or many, or a class for an expanded clone.

length: 14
V: TRBV5-1
J: TRBJ2-7
D: TRBD1
size: few
CDR3: CASSWGQGANEQYF
DNA: TGCGCCAGCAGCTGGGGACAGGGGGCCAACGAGCAGTACTTC

length: 15
V: TRBV28
J: TRBJ2-3
D: .
size: .
CDR3: CASSLPGPSTDTQYF
DNA: TGTGCCAGCAGTTTACCAGGTCCTAGCACAGATACGCAGTATTTT

length: 13
V: TRBV4-3
J: TRBJ2-7
D: .
size: .
CDR3: CASSQELADEQYF
DNA: TGCGCCAGCAGCCAAGAGTTAGCGGACGAGCAGTACTTC

length: 17
V: TRBV27
J: TRBJ1-5
D: .
size: .
CDR3: CASSSSSGQLSNQPQHF
DNA: TGTGCCAGCAGTTCCTCGTCCGGACAGCTTAGCAATCAGCCCCAGCATTTT

length: 15
V: TRBV10-3
J: TRBJ2-2
D: TRBD2
size: .
CDR3: CAISELAGDTGELFF
DNA: TGTGCCATCAGTGAATTAGCGGGAGACACCGGGGAGCTGTTTTTT

length: 14
V: TRBV7-3
J: TRBJ1-4
D: .
size: .
CDR3: CASSLDPEGEKLFF
DNA: TGTGCCAGCAGCCTGGATCCGGAGGGGGAAAAACTGTTTTTT

length: 15
V: TRBV5-1
J: TRBJ2-1
D: TRBD2
size: once
CDR3: CASSRLAGGNNEQFF
DNA: TGCGCCAGCAGCCGCCTAGCGGGAGGCAACAATGAGCAGTTCTTC

length: 16
V: TRBV7-9
J: TRBJ2-3
D: .
size: .
CDR3: CASSLAPDGGRDTQYF
DNA: TGTGCCAGCAGCTTAGCCCCCGACGGCGGTCGAGATACGCAGTATTTT

length: 15
V: TRBV5-4
J: TRBJ2-5
D: TRBD1
size: .
CDR3: CASSHTGQLQETQYF
DNA: TGTGCCAGCAGCCACACGGGACAGCTCCAAGAGACCCAGTACTTC

length: 14
V: TRBV13
J: TRBJ1-2
D: TRBD1
size: .
CDR3: CASSLGTGAGGYTF
DNA: TGTGCCAGCAGCTTAGGAACAGGGGCGGGCGGCTACACCTTC

length: 14
V: TRBV7-2
J: TRBJ2-7
D: TRBD2
size: .
CDR3: CASSLGRESYEQYF
DNA: TGTGCCAGCAGCTTGGGGCGGGAGAGCTACGAGCAGTACTTC

length: 15
V: TRBV6-5
J: TRBJ2-1
D: .
size: .
CDR3: CASTLMRGSYNEQFF
DNA: TGTGCCAGCACTCTGATGAGGGGGTCCTACAATGAGCAGTTCTTC

length: 15
V: TRBV19
J: TRBJ2-7
D: TRBD1
size: .
CDR3: CASSIRGTGTYEQYF
DNA: TGTGCCAGTAGTATAAGGGGGACAGGTACCTACGAGCAGTACTTC

length: 15
V: TRBV7-2
J: TRBJ2-1
D: TRBD2
size: few
CDR3: CASSLAVLADNEQFF
DNA: TGTGCCAGCAGCTTAGCGGTACTAGCGGACAATGAGCAGTTCTTC

length: 15
V: TRBV28
J: TRBJ2-7
D: .
size: few
CDR3: CASSSPSAGSYEQYF
DNA: TGTGCCAGCAGTTCTCCCTCGGCAGGGTCATACGAGCAGTACTTC

length: 15
V: TRBV2
J: TRBJ2-1
D: TRBD2
size: .
CDR3: CASSETSGRLDEQFF
DNA: TGTGCCAGCAGCGAGACTAGCGGGAGGTTGGATGAGCAGTTCTTC

length: 13
V: TRBV4-3
J: TRBJ1-1
D: .
size: .
CDR3: CASSQGGLTEAFF
DNA: TGCGCCAGCAGCCAAGGAGGGTTAACTGAAGCTTTCTTT

length: 12
V: TRBV6-1
J: TRBJ2-7
D: .
size: few
CDR3: CASSGMGAEQYF
DNA: TGTGCCAGCAGTGGAATGGGGGCCGAGCAGTACTTC

length: 16
V: TRBV6-5
J: TRBJ2-2
D: TRBD2
size: .
CDR3: CASSYQPSGVTGELFF
DNA: TGTGCCAGCAGTTACCAGCCTAGCGGGGTAACCGGGGAGCTGTTTTTT

length: 15
V: TRBV27
J: TRBJ2-3
D: TRBD1
size: once
CDR3: CASSPRDRVSDTQYF
DNA: TGTGCCAGCAGTCCCCGGGACAGGGTTTCAGATACGCAGTATTTT